This T cell receptor (beta chain) is from a study of PD-1 blockade in classical Hodgkin lymphoma (dated by TCRdb to 2020 to 2021). Background on the whole study: Nivolumab dosing was 3 mg/kg intravenously every 2 weeks, continuing until either disease progression or unacceptable toxicity. The study used CyTOF and TCR beta sequencing to define a peripheral blood immune signature of response to PD-1 blockade in classical Hodgkin lymphoma.

The CDR3 sequence holds 14 residues, the cysteine and phenylalanine included. Only the CDR3 part of the read is kept: 42 bases, read in frame from the first base. Based on the germline V gene, the CDR1 and CDR2 sequences are ENHRY and SYGVKD. Trimming leaves V shorter by 8 bases and J shorter by 3 bases, with the junction holding 7 bases beyond the gene matches. Results the study describes overall, beyond this receptor: Baseline TCR diversity was reported to be lower in newly diagnosed patients than in healthy donors, and even lower in relapsed/refractory patients. The study was restricted to a single clinical trial cohort, and the causes of repertoire differences, possibly disease activity or prior therapy, were left undefined. Diversity was lower in patients who began nivolumab less than 1 year after ASCT, so these patients were left out of later analyses to avoid confounding by immune reconstitution. Trial patients with a complete response had baseline diversity similar to that of newly diagnosed patients, while partial responders and progressors had significantly lower diversity. A significant rise by C4D1 was seen in CD4+ but not CD8+ TCR diversity (p=0.0027 vs p=0.16), with the rise being most apparent in complete responders (p=0.02).

Note on this clone: Its recognized antigen is unknown. The record has no base qualities; no much larger clone is one base away.

The Qiagen DNeasy kit was used to extract genomic DNA from unsorted PBMCs and from the negatively selected CD4+ and CD8+ fractions. TCR beta CDR3 regions were subjected to amplification by immunoSEQ multiplex PCR with primers that anneal to V and J segments. Amplification bias was minimized using a synthetic immune receptor repertoire, and residual bias was removed computationally after sequencing. Concerning the study's data processing: Custom Python scripts were used to quantify repertoire diversity as the Shannon entropy index. Unsorted, CD4+ and CD8+ repertoires were analyzed separately, except for combined analyses in which CD4+ and CD8+ sequences were merged in silico. Clonal expansion was defined as at least a 2-fold frequency increase after treatment relative to C1D1, with a pseudocount of 0.5 for undetected baseline clones. Singleton clones were defined as clones with 0 or 1 copy at C1D1, and non-singleton clones were defined as clones with 2 or more copies. Clones expanded in unsorted samples were annotated as CD4+, CD8+ or unknown by matching protein sequences in sorted samples from the same patient. Wilcoxon tests on paired samples were used to test diversity changes from C1D1 to C4D1. Drawn from immuneACCESS, this table holds only the in-frame rearrangements with V and J called that TCRdb kept. Clones are partly lost; checked studies trace under half to an unresolved V gene and leave the rest unexplained. The V and J calls and clone size were taken over from that table, and D and trimming were inferred from the DNA. The sample table lists almost 85,000 clones, 89% of them with a count of one. The top ten clones comprise approximately 22% of the sample.

In light of the paper, this sample's time point label describes: cycle 1 day 1 (C1D1), immediately before nivolumab initiation. Every trial patient had relapsed after autologous stem cell transplantation, and cohorts A, B and C differed in prior brentuximab vedotin exposure. The trial cohort comprised 60 or so patients with relapsed/refractory classical Hodgkin lymphoma whose best overall responses were complete response, partial response or progressive disease. In the multi-cohort phase II CheckMate 205 trial, trial patients received single-agent nivolumab. Best overall response was determined by an independent review committee according to the 2007 International Working Group response criteria. Trial PBMCs were collected immediately before nivolumab initiation (C1D1) and during therapy at cycle 2 day 1 and cycle 4 day 1. Peripheral blood was collected in 8 mL Vacutainer Cell Preparation Tubes, from which PBMCs were isolated by centrifugation and then cryopreserved.

Sequenced material: peripheral blood mononuclear cells (PBMCs), taken at baseline. The receptor's source is a human donor with classical Hodgkin lymphoma. This chain joins TRBV10-3 to TRBJ1-5; 7 central nucleotides agree with TRBD1. The DNA reads TGTGCCATCTCGACACAGGGGAACAATCAGCCCCAGCATTTT. Protein translation: CAISTQGNNQPQHF.